This T cell receptor beta chain originates from a study of blood T cells in healthy people across ages (dated by TCRdb to the mid-2010s). Study-wide context: Template switching captured roughly one uniquely barcoded TCR beta cDNA molecule per two T cells in model experiments. To track age-related changes in TCR beta repertoire diversity, the study relied on deep sequencing normalized with unique cDNA molecular identifiers. To avoid experimental bias, donors of different ages were spread randomly across the sequencing lanes. The donors were divided into four age groups: young (average around 16 years), middle-aged (almost 40), aged (approximately 62) and long-lived (roughly 82). Two additional independent replicas of 1 million unique cDNA reads from the same blood draw were analyzed for two donors (one aged 18 to 29 and one aged 80 or older). Paper-wide results and their limitations: As age increased, observed TCR beta diversity per million T cells dropped in a roughly linear way, and a significant reduction was already evident by age 40. Estimates of total diversity based on one million sequenced T cells were regarded as lower bounds and as underestimates. A strong correlation was found between observed TCR beta diversity and the percentage of naive T cells measured by flow cytometry. The CMV infection status of donors was not known, potentially confounding age-related changes in expanded clonotypes. Since profiling was done on bulk unsorted PBMCs, naive and antigen-experienced compartments could not be conclusively compared. Compared with the aged group, the long-lived group had more naive CD4+ T cells, fewer expanded clones and increased TCR diversity, suggesting age selection.

This clonotype was seen a few times. Its target antigen remains unknown. Per-nucleotide qualities are absent, and no much larger clonotype sits a single base away. Receptors were amplified or captured by 5' RACE. The run used an Illumina HiSeq 2500. A second roughly 6 to 11 cycle PCR used a sample-barcoded 5' primer and a J-beta primer mix. Each TCR beta cDNA molecule received a unique molecular identifier from a template-switch 5' adaptor carrying 12 random nucleotides. Each sample yielded at least 3 million CDR3-containing paired-end reads. All of the RNA was converted into first-strand cDNA using the Mint cDNA synthesis kit, with a TRBC-specific oligonucleotide serving as the primer. Following uracil-DNA glycosylase treatment, all cDNA underwent a first 18-cycle PCR with the universal primers M1SS and BC2_uni_R. As for the authors' bioinformatics: For normalization, 1 million high-quality reads, each with a distinct molecular identifier, were randomly selected from each sample. Instead of being binned into consensus sequences, reads with shared molecular identifiers were discarded. CDR3 identification, clonotype clustering and error correction used MiTCR with a Q25 quality threshold and the strictest error-elimination algorithm. A nonparametric unseen species model with Euler transformation was used to estimate lower-bound total TCR beta diversity. The public sequencing data were trimmed at Q25 with fastp and processed into clonotypes with MiXCR by TCRdb, which kept only in-frame beta chains. For every CDR3 protein sequence, its rows merge into one entry that carries the most common genes and DNA. The V and J calls shown here were made by TCRdb, not taken from the authors' results. The sample profile shows some 710,000 distinct CDR3 sequences; 46% of them were found once. The ten top clones hold approximately 18% of the sample.

The donors were under 40 Caucasian individuals from Russia, aged roughly 6 to 100 years, who were systemically healthy. Around 10 milliliters of peripheral blood were drawn from each donor into EDTA-treated Vacutainer tubes. Ficoll-Paque density-gradient centrifugation was used to isolate PBMCs, with at least 6 million per sample. Trizol reagent was used to extract total RNA from PBMCs, with at least 6 micrograms per sample. Naive CD45RAhigh/CD27high T cell percentages were measured by flow cytometry on a PBMC aliquot from every donor. Between the V and J ends, shortened by 1 base and 8 bases respectively, the junction contains 14 bases. CDR1 and CDR2 are read off the germline V gene (reference sequence) as LGHDT and YNNKEL. From the cysteine through the phenylalanine, the CDR3 covers 15 amino acids. Left in the record is the CDR3 DNA by itself, 45 bases read in frame from the first base.

Here the chain combines TRBV3-1 and TRBJ1-4, and TRBD1 may be the D gene, going by 5 matching bases. Sequences were obtained from blood. The receptor was derived from a man at least 80 years old in good health. The CDR3 reads as follows: CASSQGPGDQEKLFF. The sequence in DNA is TGTGCCAGCAGCCAAGGTCCGGGGGACCAGGAAAAACTGTTTTTT.